Each of the 3 T cell receptor beta chains below was sequenced from the same sample in a study of blood T cell repertoires in COVID-19. Method: immunoSEQ multiplex PCR; TCRdb's copy keeps in-frame clones and lacks some. Of about 150,000 clones in the sample, roughly nine tenths were seen once. The specimen sequenced was peripheral blood. All receptors come from a man in his forties or fifties with acute or convalescent COVID-19.

A single count supports this clone. CDR3 sequence (DNA): TGTGCCAGCAGCGACCGGGGGGGCCTTATAGATACGCAGTATTTT. Its protein is CASSDRGGLIDTQYF. The V and J genes are TRBV6-5 and TRBJ2-3; TRBD2 aligns across 8 bases. This CDR3 is 15 amino acids long. Germline V gene sequence: CDR1 MNHEY, CDR2 SVGAGI. Losses at the gene ends were 6 bases for V and 5 bases for J; bases not matched to a gene: 10.

V and J are TRBV30 and TRBJ1-4; 8 bases are shared with TRBD1. This CDR3 spans 13 amino acids. V was pared by 5 bases and J by 8 bases, with 7 bases of the junction left unmatched. In germline, CDR1 is GTSNPN, CDR2 SVGIG (reference sequence). The chain's CDR3 is CAWVDRAQEKLFF. CDR3 bases: TGTGCCTGGGTGGACAGGGCCCAAGAAAAACTGTTTTTT.

In the case of this clone: Compared with germline, one end of the junction differs, possibly owing to a read error. The chain has TRBV7-7 and TRBJ2-3, with a weak D call TRBD1 (6 bases). Germline-derived CDR1 and CDR2 are SSHAT and FNYEAQ (reference sequence). The CDR3 has 18 amino acids. CDR3 nucleotide sequence: TGTGCTAGCAGCTTAGGGCCAGGGGTCCCGATTAGCACAGATACGCAGTATTTT. It is translated as CASSLGPGVPISTDTQYF.